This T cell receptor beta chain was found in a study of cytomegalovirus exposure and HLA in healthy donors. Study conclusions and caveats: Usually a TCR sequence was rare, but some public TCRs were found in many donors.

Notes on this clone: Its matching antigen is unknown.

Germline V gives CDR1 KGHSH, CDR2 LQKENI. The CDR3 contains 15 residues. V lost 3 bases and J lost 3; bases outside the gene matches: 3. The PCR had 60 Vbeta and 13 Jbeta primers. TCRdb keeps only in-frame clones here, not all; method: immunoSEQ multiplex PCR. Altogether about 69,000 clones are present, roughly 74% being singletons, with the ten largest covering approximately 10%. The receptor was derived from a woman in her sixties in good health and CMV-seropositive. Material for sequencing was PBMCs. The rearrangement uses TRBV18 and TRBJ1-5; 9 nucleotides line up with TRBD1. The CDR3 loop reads CASSPGQGINQPQHF. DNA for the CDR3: TGTGCCAGCTCACCGGGACAGGGAATCAATCAGCCCCAGCATTTT.